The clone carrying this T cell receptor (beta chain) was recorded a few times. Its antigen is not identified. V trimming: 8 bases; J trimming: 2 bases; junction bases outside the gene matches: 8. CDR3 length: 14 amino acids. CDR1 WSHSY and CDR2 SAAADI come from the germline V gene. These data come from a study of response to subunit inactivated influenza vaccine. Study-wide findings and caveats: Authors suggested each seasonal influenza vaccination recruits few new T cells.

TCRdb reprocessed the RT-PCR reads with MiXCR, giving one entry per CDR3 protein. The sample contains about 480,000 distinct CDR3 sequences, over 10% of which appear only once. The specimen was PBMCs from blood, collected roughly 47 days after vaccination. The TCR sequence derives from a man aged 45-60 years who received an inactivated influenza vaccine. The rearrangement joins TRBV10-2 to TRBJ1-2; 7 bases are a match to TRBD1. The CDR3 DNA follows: TGCGCCAGCGGAGACTCCAGGGGGAACTATGGCTACACCTTC. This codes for CASGDSRGNYGYTF.